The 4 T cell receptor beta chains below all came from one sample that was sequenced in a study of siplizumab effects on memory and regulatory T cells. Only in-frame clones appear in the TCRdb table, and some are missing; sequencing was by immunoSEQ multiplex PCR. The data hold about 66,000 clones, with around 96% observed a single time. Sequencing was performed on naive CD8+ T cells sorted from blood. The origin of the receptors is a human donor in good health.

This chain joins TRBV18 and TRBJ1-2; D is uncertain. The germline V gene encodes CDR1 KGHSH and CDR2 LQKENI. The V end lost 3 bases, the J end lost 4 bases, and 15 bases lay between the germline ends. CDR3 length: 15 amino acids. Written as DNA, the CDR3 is TGTGCCAGCTCACCGGCGGAGCTGGGTCTCTATGGCTACACCTTC. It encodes CASSPAELGLYGYTF. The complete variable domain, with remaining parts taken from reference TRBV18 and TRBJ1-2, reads NAGVMQNPRHLVRRRGQEARLRCSPMKGHSHVYWYRQLPEEGLKFMVYLQKENIIDESGMPKERFSAEFPKEGPSILRIQQVVRGDSAAYFCASSPAELGLYGYTFGSGTRLTVV.

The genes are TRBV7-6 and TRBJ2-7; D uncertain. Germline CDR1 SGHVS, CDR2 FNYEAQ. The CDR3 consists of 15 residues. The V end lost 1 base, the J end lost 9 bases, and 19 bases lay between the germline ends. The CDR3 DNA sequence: TGTGCCAGCAGCTTAGGGTTTGGTGGAGCTACGACGCAGTACTTC. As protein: CASSLGFGGATTQYF.

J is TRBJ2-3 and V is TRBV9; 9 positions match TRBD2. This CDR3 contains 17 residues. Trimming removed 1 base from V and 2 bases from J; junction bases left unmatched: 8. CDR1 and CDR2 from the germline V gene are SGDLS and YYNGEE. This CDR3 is CASSVTRGGLNTDTQYF. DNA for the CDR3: TGTGCCAGCAGCGTAACGCGGGGGGGCCTTAACACAGATACGCAGTATTTT.

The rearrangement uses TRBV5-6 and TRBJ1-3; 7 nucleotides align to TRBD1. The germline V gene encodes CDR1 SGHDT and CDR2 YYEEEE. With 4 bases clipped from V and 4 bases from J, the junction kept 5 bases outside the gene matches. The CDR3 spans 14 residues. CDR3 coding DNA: TGTGCCAGCAGCGCGAGGGGGCAAGGAAACACCATATATTTT. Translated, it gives CASSARGQGNTIYF.